This TCR beta chain came from a study of cytomegalovirus exposure and HLA in healthy donors. General observations from the study: With high specificity and sensitivity, the classifier reportedly diagnosed cytomegalovirus status.

Primers for the PCR totalled 60 Vbeta and 13 Jbeta. The repertoire was sequenced with immunoSEQ multiplex PCR; TCRdb's copy has only in-frame clones and lacks some. Its table records more than 45,000 clones. CDR1 and CDR2 (germline): SGHTA, FQGNSA. The V and J ends lost 1 base and 2 bases, in that order; junction bases with no gene match: 0. The CDR3 extends over 15 amino acids. Notes on this clone: Its specificity is unknown.

The sample comprised PBMCs. The clonotype originates from a male donor in good health and CMV-seronegative. The chain uses TRBV7-2 and TRBJ2-5; TRBD2 matches 11 bases. The CDR3 coding sequence is TGTGCCAGCAGCTTAGGACTAGCGGGGCAAGAGACCCAGTACTTC. It codes for CASSLGLAGQETQYF.